Here is one TCR beta chain with its context. The data originate from a study of control samples from healthy donors and cancer patients. TCRdb's copy holds only in-frame clones and misses some; the assay was immunoSEQ multiplex PCR. The table includes 350,000 to 450,000 clones, more than 80% detected once. This CDR3 comprises 17 residues. V lost 0 bases, J lost 4 bases, and 6 bases stayed unmatched. CDR1 and CDR2 (germline): LGHNA, YNFKEQ. Material for sequencing was PBMCs. This sequence was found in a man aged 40-49 years with head and neck cancer. The gene calls are TRBV4-2 and TRBJ1-5; 10 positions match TRBD1. Here the CDR3 DNA reads TGTGCCAGCAGCCAAGATGTTGGACAGGGGGAAAATCAGCCCCAGCATTTT. It codes for CASSQDVGQGENQPQHF.